This TCR beta chain was sequenced in a study of T cell responses to AZD1222 COVID-19 vaccine. Regarding the study as a whole: Baseline seropositives among AZD1222 recipients totaled only five or six. CD4 TCRs linked to vaccination spanned spike, dominating at 160-218 and 743-854.

Note on this clone: Its specificity is not known.

Clones were sequenced by immunoSEQ multiplex PCR, and TCRdb holds only the in-frame ones, with some missing. The table lists under 150,000 clones, roughly nine tenths of them singletons. Recipients boosted at about 4 weeks or about 12 weeks are pooled. The specimen was peripheral blood, collected 28 days after the second AZD1222 dose. This clonotype was sampled from an adult who received the AZD1222 COVID-19 vaccine.

Written as DNA, the CDR3 is TGTGCCACCAGTGACCCCCCTAGCTCCAATGAGCAGTTCTTC. Protein product: CATSDPPSSNEQFF. The chain is built from TRBV24-1 and TRBJ2-1, with TRBD2 as a possible D gene (5 bases). The CDR3 runs to 14 residues. The V end was cut by 4 bases, the J end by 6 bases, with 12 bases between. Germline CDR1 and CDR2: KGHDR and SFDVKD.